This TCR beta chain was sequenced in a study of identical twins. A few counts support this clonotype. The antigen is undetermined. Study-level findings and limits: Clonotypes of the beta chain that were abundant in cord blood carried fewer insertions (memory repertoires showed none). Conclusions rested on cross-sectional statistics rather than following the same donors. Modelling approaches yielded underestimates of out-of-frame TCR alpha sharing between monozygotic twins.

TCRdb reprocessed the 5' RACE reads with MiXCR, giving one entry per CDR3 protein. The sample includes roughly 710,000 distinct CDR3 sequences, approximately 6% of them seen just once. The receptor was isolated from a man between 18 and 29 years old in good health. Sequenced input: naive T cells sorted from blood.

The CDR3 DNA is TGTGCCAGCTCACCACAAGTGGACTCGCCTCCCGGCGAGCAGTACTTC. This codes for CASSPQVDSPPGEQYF. The gene calls are TRBV18 and TRBJ2-7; tentative D call: TRBD2 (5 bases). The CDR3 loop spans 16 amino acids. In germline, CDR1 is KGHSH, CDR2 LQKENI. The ends were cut back, 1 base at V and 6 bases at J, with 19 bases in the middle.